This is a list of T cell receptor beta chains from one sample in a study of cytomegalovirus exposure and HLA in healthy donors. Data came from immunoSEQ multiplex PCR; TCRdb stores just in-frame clones and leaves some out. The sample comprises 240,000 or so clones, 82% of which are singletons, and 5% to 6.5% rests with the top ten. Sequencing was performed on PBMCs. These receptors were collected from a middle-aged woman in good health and CMV-seropositive. Each CDR3 is given with its conserved first and last residue. Each record gives: V gene, D gene, J gene, clone size, CDR3 DNA, CDR3 protein. The D gene is left open where the match is weak. Not all rows give a size; the values are once, few, many and, for expanded clones, a class.

v_gene: TRBV30; d_gene: TRBD1; j_gene: TRBJ1-1; abundance: -; CDR3nt: TGTGCCTGGAGTTCCGGGACAGGGTGGAACACTGAAGCTTTCTTT; CDR3aa: CAWSSGTGWNTEAFF
v_gene: TRBV10-1; d_gene: -; j_gene: TRBJ1-3; abundance: -; CDR3nt: TGCGCCAGCAGTCAGGGGACTGGAAACACCATATATTTT; CDR3aa: CASSQGTGNTIYF
v_gene: TRBV29-1; d_gene: TRBD2; j_gene: TRBJ2-7; abundance: -; CDR3nt: TGCAGCGTCGTGGGACTAGCGGGAGACGAGCAGTACTTC; CDR3aa: CSVVGLAGDEQYF
v_gene: TRBV27; d_gene: TRBD2; j_gene: TRBJ2-1; abundance: -; CDR3nt: TGTGCCAGCAGTTTGCTACCCCCCGGGACTAGGCTCGATGAGCAGTTCTTC; CDR3aa: CASSLLPPGTRLDEQFF
v_gene: TRBV10-3; d_gene: -; j_gene: TRBJ1-3; abundance: -; CDR3nt: TGTGCCATCACCCCGCGCAGGGATGCTGGAAACACCATATATTTT; CDR3aa: CAITPRRDAGNTIYF
v_gene: TRBV7-9; d_gene: -; j_gene: TRBJ1-2; abundance: -; CDR3nt: TGTGCCAGCAGCTCGGACTCGTCGCTTGTTCATGGCTACACCTTC; CDR3aa: CASSSDSSLVHGYTF
v_gene: TRBV29-1; d_gene: TRBD1; j_gene: TRBJ1-1; abundance: -; CDR3nt: TGCAGCGTCCGCCGGGACAGCCTATACACTGAAGCTTTCTTT; CDR3aa: CSVRRDSLYTEAFF
v_gene: TRBV4-1; d_gene: -; j_gene: TRBJ2-3; abundance: -; CDR3nt: TGCGCCAGCAGCCGAAGCGGTGGAACCGGCACAGATACGCAGTATTTT; CDR3aa: CASSRSGGTGTDTQYF
v_gene: TRBV5-4; d_gene: -; j_gene: TRBJ2-3; abundance: -; CDR3nt: TGTGCCAGCAGCTTGGGACGAGGGGGGGCTAAGGATACGCAGTATTTT; CDR3aa: CASSLGRGGAKDTQYF
v_gene: TRBV11-2; d_gene: -; j_gene: TRBJ2-5; abundance: -; CDR3nt: TGTGCCAGCAGCTTAGTCCCAAGGGGACTCCCAACCCAGTACTTC; CDR3aa: CASSLVPRGLPTQYF
v_gene: TRBV14; d_gene: TRBD2; j_gene: TRBJ2-7; abundance: -; CDR3nt: TGTGCCAGCAGCCAAGGGCCAGCGGGGTCCTACGAGCAGTACTTC; CDR3aa: CASSQGPAGSYEQYF
v_gene: TRBV7-6; d_gene: TRBD1; j_gene: TRBJ2-7; abundance: -; CDR3nt: TGTGCCAGCAGCTCGGACAGGAGCTCCTACGAGCAGTACTTC; CDR3aa: CASSSDRSSYEQYF
v_gene: TRBV6-1; d_gene: -; j_gene: TRBJ1-6; abundance: -; CDR3nt: TGTGCCAGCACCTCAGGGGTCCGGCCTAATTCACCCCTCCACTTT; CDR3aa: CASTSGVRPNSPLHF
v_gene: TRBV10-1; d_gene: TRBD1; j_gene: TRBJ1-1; abundance: -; CDR3nt: TGCGCCAGCATTTGGACAGGGTTGACTGTAGCTGAAGCTTTCTTT; CDR3aa: CASIWTGLTVAEAFF
v_gene: TRBV7-6; d_gene: TRBD1; j_gene: TRBJ1-4; abundance: -; CDR3nt: TGTGCCAGCAGTTGGGACAGGGGGCAGAGGAATGAAAAACTGTTTTTT; CDR3aa: CASSWDRGQRNEKLFF
v_gene: TRBV10-1; d_gene: -; j_gene: TRBJ2-3; abundance: -; CDR3nt: TGCGCCAGCAGTGAGTCCCCTTTTGATACGCAGTATTTT; CDR3aa: CASSESPFDTQYF
v_gene: TRBV9; d_gene: -; j_gene: TRBJ2-1; abundance: once; CDR3nt: TGTGCCAGCAGCGCCACAACCTCGTCTGACAATGAGCAGTTCTTC; CDR3aa: CASSATTSSDNEQFF
v_gene: TRBV7-2; d_gene: -; j_gene: TRBJ2-7; abundance: -; CDR3nt: TGTGCCAGCAGCTTAGATGTTTGGGGGGACGAGCAGTACTTC; CDR3aa: CASSLDVWGDEQYF